One sample yielded the 8 T cell receptor beta chains listed below, sequenced in a study of blood T cell repertoires in COVID-19. Assay: immunoSEQ multiplex PCR; the TCRdb copy retains only in-frame clones and omits some. Found here are about 58,000 clones, over 75% of them singletons; the top ten hold around a third. The specimen was peripheral blood. The source is a man aged 60-69 years with COVID-19, enrolled during active disease.

The CDR3: CASSQRSDPDTGELFF. The CDR3 DNA reads TGCGCCAGCAGCCAGCGGTCTGACCCAGACACCGGGGAGCTGTTTTTT. The V gene is TRBV5-1, the J gene TRBJ2-2, with D maybe TRBD2 (5 bases). Between the trimmed V and J ends, which lost 4 bases and 3 bases, there was a span of 16 bases. This CDR3 is 16 amino acids long. From germline, CDR1 is SGHRS and CDR2 YFSETQ.

The chain recombines TRBV5-1 with TRBJ1-6; 7 nucleotides align to TRBD1. The CDR3 length is 15 residues. The trim removed 2 bases at V and 9 bases at J, leaving 8 bases unmatched. Germline lookup yields CDR1 SGHRS and CDR2 YFSETQ. CDR3 sequence: CASSFLGGGSSPLHF. The CDR3 DNA is TGCGCCAGCAGCTTCTTAGGGGGCGGAAGTTCACCCCTCCACTTT.

The rearrangement uses TRBV27 and TRBJ2-1; D might be TRBD2 (5 bases). V lost 9 bases and J lost 9, with 15 bases in between. The CDR3 length is 12 residues. Germline V gene data show CDR1 as MNHEY and CDR2 as SMNVEV (reference sequence). The CDR3 loop reads CASFDRGGEQFF. In DNA form, the CDR3 reads TGTGCCAGTTTCGACCGGGGTGGTGAGCAGTTCTTC.

J is TRBJ1-4 and V is TRBV6-5; maybe TRBD1 (5 bases). The CDR3 is 15 residues long. Trimming pared 6 bases from V and 0 bases from J, leaving 11 bases between. Germline assignment: CDR1 MNHEY and CDR2 SVGAGI. The CDR3 here is CASRMGGATNEKLFF. CDR3 sequence (DNA): TGTGCCAGCAGGATGGGGGGGGCAACTAATGAAAAACTGTTTTTT.

The V and J genes are TRBV20-1 and TRBJ1-2; perhaps TRBD1 as D (6 bases). V dropped 5 bases and J dropped 8 bases, with 12 bases sitting between them. Per the germline V gene, CDR1 is DFQATT and CDR2 is SNEGSKA (reference sequence). This CDR3 is built from 11 residues. The CDR3 here is CSAQTGSGYTF. The CDR3 bases are TGCAGTGCTCAGACAGGTTCGGGCTACACCTTC.

The V call is TRBV3-1 (or the pseudogene TRBV3-2), the J call TRBJ2-2; D gene ambiguous. Germline V lookup: CDR1 LGHDT, CDR2 YNNKEL (reference sequence). This CDR3 is built from 14 residues. Trimming took off 6 bases at V and 1 base at J, with 9 bases between the two ends. The DNA for the CDR3 is TGTGCCAGCAGTCCCGGCGGGAACACCGGGGAGCTGTTTTTT. It translates to CASSPGGNTGELFF.

This chain connects TRBV7-9 to TRBJ2-2; tentatively, D is TRBD1 (6 bases). Trimming left V 8 bases short and J 1 base short, with 17 bases between. The germline CDR1 and CDR2 sequences are SEHNR and FQNEAQ (reference sequence). The CDR3 length is 16 residues. The CDR3 here is CASFSHRDLNTGELFF. CDR3 DNA: TGTGCCAGCTTTAGTCACAGGGACCTGAACACCGGGGAGCTGTTTTTT.

The CDR3, as DNA: TGTGCCAGCAGCGTAGCTGGGGCCGGGCCCATGGGCGCAGATACGCAGTATTTT. Translated, it gives CASSVAGAGPMGADTQYF. The chain carries TRBV9 and TRBJ2-3; TRBD1 is a possible D gene (5 bases). The CDR3 length is 18 residues. Trimming shortened V by 0 bases and J by 4 bases, and 21 bases separated the two germline ends. Germline loops: CDR1 SGDLS, CDR2 YYNGEE.